These 12 T cell receptor beta chains were all obtained from the same sample, sequenced in a study of early T cells in non-severe SARS-CoV-2 infection. From the 5' RACE reads, TCRdb called clonotypes with MiXCR, one entry per CDR3 protein. The sample consists of 45,000 to 50,000 distinct CDR3 sequences, about 6.3% of them appearing once. This sample comprised whole blood, obtained at baseline. The receptors come from an adult who was a healthcare worker with PCR-confirmed SARS-CoV-2 infection or an uninfected control (not recorded which).

The rearrangement joins TRBV9 to TRBJ2-3, with 8 bases identical to TRBD2. The V and J ends lost 0 bases and 0 bases, in that order; junction bases with no gene match: 3. Germline-derived CDR1 and CDR2 are SGDLS and YYNGEE. CDR3 length: 16 residues. The CDR3 loop reads CASSVGAGASTDTQYF. CDR3 DNA sequence: TGTGCCAGCAGCGTAGGAGCGGGGGCAAGCACAGATACGCAGTATTTT.

This clonotype was seen at least ten times. The chain carries TRBV6-9 and TRBJ2-3; the D gene could be TRBD1 or TRBD2 (5 bases each). CDR3 length equals 15 residues. V lost 3 bases and J lost 6, with 16 bases in between. Germline CDR1 and CDR2: MNHGY and SVAAGI. CDR3 residues: CASSYPGRPADTQYF. In nucleotides, the CDR3 is TGTGCCAGCAGTTACCCGGGACGGCCGGCGGATACGCAGTATTTT.

This clonotype showed up just a few times. The chain recombines TRBV29-1 with TRBJ2-1; 10 bases align to TRBD2. CDR1 SQVTM and CDR2 ANQGSEA come from the germline V gene. The trim removed 2 bases at V and 2 bases at J, leaving 6 bases unmatched. The CDR3 loop spans 16 amino acids. This chain's CDR3 is CSVELAGGLTYNEQFF. CDR3 DNA sequence: TGCAGCGTTGAATTAGCGGGGGGCCTCACCTACAATGAGCAGTTCTTC.

In this sample, this clonotype turned up many times. The V gene is TRBV19, the J gene TRBJ1-5, with D perhaps TRBD1 (5 bases). V dropped 5 bases and J dropped 1 base, with 9 bases sitting between them. The V gene's germline CDR1 is LNHDA and CDR2 SQIVND (reference sequence). This CDR3 region has 14 residues. DNA for the CDR3: TGTGCCAGTAGTCGGAGGGACAGCAATCAGCCCCAGCATTTT. As protein: CASSRRDSNQPQHF.

This clonotype was counted only a few times. The rearrangement joins TRBV6-2 or TRBV6-3 to TRBJ2-1; 11 bases line up with TRBD2. Germline trimming cut 4 bases from V and 8 bases from J; bases unmatched to any gene: 10. In germline, CDR1 is MNHEY, CDR2 SVGEGT. The CDR3 consists of 16 residues. The CDR3 reads CASSLLAGEGGDEQFF. In DNA, the CDR3 is TGTGCCAGCAGTTTACTAGCGGGGGAGGGTGGCGATGAGCAGTTCTTC.

The chain carries TRBV7-6 and TRBJ2-1, with D possibly matching TRBD1 (6 bases). CDR1 and CDR2 from the germline V gene are SGHVS and FNYEAQ. Between the trimmed V and J ends, which lost 3 bases and 4 bases, there was a span of 7 bases. This CDR3 has 13 amino acids. Here the CDR3 DNA reads TGTGCCAGCAGCTTGAGGGGGTACAATGAGCAGTTCTTC. Translated: CASSLRGYNEQFF.

This clonotype was detected only a few times. The CDR3 spells CASSQGVLGEQYF. The CDR3 nucleotides read TGTGCCAGCAGCCAGGGGGTTCTCGGCGAGCAGTACTTC. This chain uses TRBV6-2 or TRBV6-3 with TRBJ2-7; 7 bases match TRBD1. CDR3 length: 13 residues. The germline V gene encodes CDR1 MNHEY and CDR2 SVGEGT. The V segment lost 6 bases and the J segment 6 bases; nucleotides outside the gene matches: 8.

The chain is built from TRBV12-3 or TRBV12-4 and TRBJ2-3; tentatively, D is TRBD2 (6 bases). Trimming left V 8 bases short and J 1 base short, with 16 bases between. CDR3 length: 15 residues. CDR3 nucleotide sequence: TGTGCCAGCCGTGACGGGGGTATCCGCACAGATACGCAGTATTTT. Translated, it gives CASRDGGIRTDTQYF.

This clonotype was seen more than once but under ten times. The chain has TRBV6-6 and TRBJ2-5; TRBD1 aligns across 7 bases. CDR1 is MNHNY and CDR2 is SVGAGI in the germline V gene (reference sequence). V shed 2 bases and J 2 bases; nucleotides not matched to a gene: 2. CDR3 length: 14 residues. The CDR3 is CASSYRGQQETQYF. CDR3 nucleotides: TGTGCCAGCAGTTACCGGGGACAGCAAGAGACCCAGTACTTC.

In its sample, this clonotype was seen many times. V gene TRBV14 combines with J gene TRBJ2-6, with no clear D. Trimming shortened V by 2 bases and J by 0 bases, and 2 bases separated the two germline ends. Germline CDR1 reads SGHDN; CDR2 reads FVKESK. The CDR3 consists of 14 residues. This CDR3 reads CASSQTSGANVLTF. Written as DNA, the CDR3 is TGTGCCAGCAGCCAAACCTCTGGGGCCAACGTCCTGACTTTC.

The J gene is TRBJ2-3, the V gene TRBV7-8; TRBD2 matches at 11 bases. The germline gives CDR1 SGHVS, CDR2 FQNEAQ. This CDR3 is 16 amino acids long. V shed 4 bases and J 0 bases; nucleotides not matched to a gene: 3. The CDR3 nucleotides read TGTGCCAGCAGCTATTGGACTAGCGGGAGCACAGATACGCAGTATTTT. It codes for CASSYWTSGSTDTQYF.

This clonotype was seen at least ten times. CDR3 nucleotide sequence: TGTGCCAGCAGACAAGACAGTTCTGGGGCCAACGTCCTGACTTTC. Protein: CASRQDSSGANVLTF. This chain links TRBV7-3 with TRBJ2-6; perhaps TRBD1 as D (5 bases). The CDR3 runs to 15 residues. Germline V gives CDR1 SGHTA, CDR2 FQGTGA. Trimming removed 6 bases from V and 1 base from J, with 10 bases in between.